This is a list of T cell receptor beta chains from one sample in a study of T cell responses to AZD1222 COVID-19 vaccine. Sequencing used immunoSEQ multiplex PCR; TCRdb keeps in-frame clones, though not all of them. In the table there are 170,000 or so clones, around 88% of which are singletons. This sample comprised peripheral blood, obtained 28 days after the second AZD1222 dose. The receptors derive from an adult who received the AZD1222 COVID-19 vaccine. CDR3s include the opening cysteine and the closing phenylalanine or tryptophan. The D gene is left open where the match is weak. Clone size appears in some rows only: once, few, many, or a class for an expanded clone.

v_call	d_call	clone_size	j_call	cdr3_aa	cdr3_nt
TRBV29-1	.	.	TRBJ1-2	CSVEVGEGYTF	TGCAGCGTTGAAGTGGGCGAGGGCTACACCTTC
TRBV2	.	few	TRBJ2-7	CASSVTGFGEQYF	TGTGCCAGCAGCGTTACAGGGTTCGGCGAGCAGTACTTC
TRBV27	.	.	TRBJ2-7	CASSLSLQGEQYF	TGTGCCAGCAGTTTATCTTTGCAGGGCGAGCAGTACTTC
TRBV3-1/TRBV3-2	.	.	TRBJ1-1	CASSRGLNTEAFF	TGTGCCAGCAGCCGGGGCCTGAACACTGAAGCTTTCTTT
TRBV6-1	TRBD1	.	TRBJ1-2	CASSETGEGYGYTF	TGTGCCAGCAGTGAAACAGGGGAAGGCTATGGCTACACCTTC
TRBV3-1/TRBV3-2	.	.	TRBJ2-1	CASSLLGGQRDEQFF	TGTGCCAGCAGCCTCCTAGGGGGGCAGAGGGATGAGCAGTTCTTC
TRBV25-1	TRBD1	once	TRBJ1-2	CASSEFGQGSGYTF	TGTGCCAGCAGTGAATTTGGACAGGGATCCGGCTACACCTTC
TRBV15	TRBD1	.	TRBJ2-7	CATSRGGTGTYEQYF	TGTGCCACCAGCAGAGGGGGGACAGGTACCTACGAGCAGTACTTC
TRBV4-1	TRBD1	.	TRBJ1-4	CASSTQQGVNEKLFF	TGCGCCAGCAGCACCCAACAGGGGGTTAATGAAAAACTGTTTTTT
TRBV19	TRBD1	.	TRBJ2-7	CASSDRRDRSYEQYF	TGTGCCAGTAGTGATCGCAGGGACAGGTCCTACGAGCAGTACTTC
TRBV6-5	.	.	TRBJ1-1	CASITTQVREAFF	TGTGCCAGCATTACGACTCAAGTACGTGAAGCTTTCTTT
TRBV2	TRBD1	few	TRBJ1-6	CASSGDRAGIIRNSPLHF	TGTGCCAGCAGTGGAGACAGGGCCGGAATAATAAGGAATTCACCCCTCCACTTT
TRBV10-3	.	.	TRBJ1-5	CAISGRGDSNQPQHF	TGTGCCATCAGTGGCAGGGGCGATAGCAATCAGCCCCAGCATTTT
TRBV4-2	TRBD2	once	TRBJ2-1	CASSRTTSGEYNEQFF	TGTGCCAGCAGCCGGACAACTAGCGGGGAATACAATGAGCAGTTCTTC
TRBV28	.	.	TRBJ1-1	CASNLNTEAFF	TGTGCCAGCAACCTGAACACTGAAGCTTTCTTT
TRBV28	.	.	TRBJ1-1	CASTGRLGEAFF	TGTGCCAGCACCGGGAGGCTGGGGGAAGCTTTCTTT
TRBV5-1	TRBD2	.	TRBJ2-3	CASSSYSGGTDTQYF	TGCGCCAGCAGCTCCTATAGCGGGGGCACAGATACGCAGTATTTT
TRBV6-5	.	few	TRBJ1-1	CASRWAAGSEAFF	TGTGCCAGCAGATGGGCGGCGGGGTCTGAAGCTTTCTTT
TRBV5-5	.	.	TRBJ1-1	CASSFEGFTEAFF	TGTGCCAGCAGCTTCGAGGGGTTCACTGAAGCTTTCTTT
TRBV30	TRBD2	.	TRBJ2-2	CAWSRLRGGTGELFF	TGTGCCTGGAGTAGACTGCGGGGGGGCACCGGGGAGCTGTTTTTT
TRBV29-1	TRBD1	.	TRBJ2-1	CSGRQGVNEQFF	TGCAGCGGAAGACAGGGGGTCAATGAGCAGTTCTTC
TRBV30	.	.	TRBJ2-5	CAWGLLPGAGETQYF	TGTGCCTGGGGACTCCTCCCGGGGGCCGGTGAGACCCAGTACTTC
TRBV11-3	TRBD2	.	TRBJ2-1	CASSLRLAGDNEQFF	TGTGCCAGCAGCCTCCGACTAGCGGGGGATAATGAGCAGTTCTTC
TRBV28	.	.	TRBJ1-6	CASSPSRGSDSPLHF	TGTGCCAGCAGTCCTAGTAGGGGTTCGGATTCACCCCTCCACTTT
TRBV19	TRBD1	once	TRBJ1-4	CASRRQGLEKLFF	TGTGCCAGTAGACGACAGGGGCTTGAAAAACTGTTTTTT
TRBV9	.	.	TRBJ1-1	CASSERLNTEAFF	TGTGCCAGCAGCGAACGGTTGAACACTGAAGCTTTCTTT
TRBV5-4	.	.	TRBJ2-7	CASTRKGDRNEQYF	TGTGCCAGCACCCGGAAGGGGGATCGCAACGAGCAGTACTTC
TRBV6-2/TRBV6-3	.	.	TRBJ2-5	CASSYPPGRVETQYF	TGTGCCAGCAGTTACCCCCCCGGAAGGGTAGAGACCCAGTACTTC
TRBV30	.	.	TRBJ1-5	CAWGGTSRFNQPQHF	TGTGCCTGGGGGGGGACTTCCCGCTTCAATCAGCCCCAGCATTTT
TRBV21-1	.	.	TRBJ1-2	CASSQAEQDSNYGYTF	TGTGCCAGCAGTCAAGCAGAACAAGACAGTAACTATGGCTACACCTTC
TRBV9	.	.	TRBJ1-3	CASSAVGGFGNTIYF	TGTGCCAGCAGCGCCGTGGGAGGGTTTGGGAACACCATATATTTT
TRBV19	.	.	TRBJ2-6	CASSIQGSGANVLTF	TGTGCCAGTAGCATACAGGGCTCTGGGGCCAACGTCCTGACTTTC
TRBV6-5	TRBD1	.	TRBJ2-7	CASSSRDRIPYEQYF	TGTGCCAGCAGTTCCCGGGACAGGATACCCTACGAGCAGTACTTC
TRBV9	TRBD1	.	TRBJ2-3	CASSVVGQGTDTQYF	TGTGCCAGCAGCGTAGTTGGACAGGGCACAGATACGCAGTATTTT
TRBV5-6	.	.	TRBJ1-1	CASSLVRYTEAFF	TGTGCCAGCAGCTTGGTGCGTTACACTGAAGCTTTCTTT
TRBV24-1	.	.	TRBJ1-6	CATSEWRRKASPLHF	TGTGCCACCAGTGAATGGCGCAGGAAGGCATCACCCCTCCACTTT
TRBV5-6	TRBD1	.	TRBJ1-2	CASSLKNKPGQGPYGYTF	TGTGCCAGCAGCCTAAAAAATAAGCCGGGACAGGGGCCATATGGCTACACCTTC
TRBV5-8	.	.	TRBJ1-5	CASSLFRNDQPQHF	TGTGCCAGCAGCTTGTTTAGGAACGATCAGCCCCAGCATTTT
TRBV7-6	.	.	TRBJ1-2	CASSRPGGQGYTF	TGTGCCAGCAGTCGCCCGGGAGGGCAAGGCTACACCTTC
TRBV5-1	.	.	TRBJ2-7	CASSLAGGSSYEQYF	TGCGCCAGCAGCTTGGCCGGAGGTAGCTCCTACGAGCAGTACTTC
TRBV18	.	once	TRBJ2-1	CASSLRDSVTGEQFF	TGTGCCAGCTCATTACGGGACTCGGTAACAGGGGAGCAGTTCTTC
TRBV5-1	.	.	TRBJ2-3	CASSLSASPTDTQYF	TGCGCCAGCAGCTTGTCGGCTAGTCCCACAGATACGCAGTATTTT
TRBV5-1	TRBD1	.	TRBJ2-7	CASSMGTAISYEQYF	TGCGCCAGCAGCATGGGGACAGCTATCTCCTACGAGCAGTACTTC
TRBV3-1/TRBV3-2	TRBD1	few	TRBJ1-5	CASSQDIGGWQPQHF	TGTGCCAGCAGCCAAGATATAGGGGGCTGGCAGCCCCAGCATTTT
TRBV6-4	.	few	TRBJ1-2	CASSAGESYGYTF	TGTGCCAGCAGTGCGGGGGAGAGCTATGGCTACACCTTC
TRBV19	TRBD1	.	TRBJ1-5	CASSNPGQGASFSNQPQHF	TGTGCCAGTAGTAATCCCGGACAGGGGGCGTCTTTCAGCAATCAGCCCCAGCATTTT
TRBV28	.	.	TRBJ1-4	CASRATTEREKLFF	TGTGCCAGCAGGGCCACGACCGAGCGGGAAAAACTGTTTTTT
TRBV6-5	.	.	TRBJ1-3	CASSYGEGVAGNTIYF	TGTGCCAGCAGTTACGGTGAGGGAGTAGCTGGAAACACCATATATTTT
TRBV30	TRBD1	.	TRBJ1-2	CAWSVPQAGGNYGYTF	TGTGCCTGGAGTGTACCTCAGGCAGGGGGAAACTATGGCTACACCTTC
TRBV3-1/TRBV3-2	.	.	TRBJ1-2	CASSQLPNPSRGPYGYTF	TGTGCCAGCAGCCAACTCCCAAACCCGTCCAGGGGCCCCTATGGCTACACCTTC
TRBV19	.	.	TRBJ1-5	CATTGYSNQPQHF	TGTGCAACGACAGGATATAGCAATCAGCCCCAGCATTTT
TRBV5-1	.	.	TRBJ2-1	CASSLGQTQFF	TGCGCCAGCAGCTTGGGTCAGACGCAGTTCTTC
TRBV28	TRBD1	.	TRBJ1-5	CASSLSPDRGPNQPQHF	TGTGCCAGCAGTTTGTCGCCGGACAGGGGGCCCAATCAGCCCCAGCATTTT
TRBV5-1	.	few	TRBJ2-5	CASSLAGLGATRETQYF	TGCGCCAGCAGCTTGGCGGGTTTGGGGGCCACCAGAGAGACCCAGTACTTC
TRBV3-1/TRBV3-2	.	few	TRBJ1-4	CASSHYRDNSEKLFF	TGTGCCAGCAGCCACTATAGGGACAATAGTGAAAAACTGTTTTTT
TRBV7-3	.	.	TRBJ2-1	CASSLGTGLSYNEQFF	TGTGCCAGCAGCTTAGGCACGGGACTTTCCTACAATGAGCAGTTCTTC
TRBV5-1	.	.	TRBJ1-2	CASSTALADGENYGYTF	TGCGCCAGCAGCACAGCCCTAGCGGACGGGGAGAACTATGGCTACACCTTC
TRBV28	TRBD1	.	TRBJ1-5	CASRLTGSNQPQHF	TGTGCCAGCAGACTGACAGGGAGCAATCAGCCCCAGCATTTT
TRBV18	.	.	TRBJ1-5	CASSPRQTSNQPQHF	TGTGCCAGCTCACCGAGACAGACTAGCAATCAGCCCCAGCATTTT